Below, 26 T cell receptor beta chains from the same sample are listed, as sequenced in a study of blood T cells in healthy people across ages. Through a sample-barcoded 5' primer and a J-beta primer mix, a second PCR was run for about 6 to 12 cycles. TCRdb re-called the 5' RACE reads with MiXCR, one entry per CDR3 protein. The sample records just under 750,000 distinct CDR3 sequences, about 20% being singletons. The sequenced material came from blood. These TCRs come from a man between 70 and 80 years old in good health.

This clonotype has a handful of counts. At one boundary the junction diverges from the germline segment, which might be a read error. This chain uses TRBV10-3 with TRBJ2-5; 9 bases are shared with TRBD1. Gene TRBJ2-7 matches the end of the DNA better, so the J call may be wrong. Germline V gene sequence: CDR1 ENHRY, CDR2 SYGVKD. The CDR3 loop spans 14 amino acids. Written as DNA, the CDR3 is TGTGCCGTCAGATCACAGGGGGCAACAGGCGAGCAGTACTTC. Its translation is CAVRSQGATGEQYF.

The chain is built from TRBV6-2 or TRBV6-3 and TRBJ2-5, with TRBD2 matching 14 bases. V lost 5 bases, J lost 1 base, and 6 bases stayed unmatched. The germline V gene has CDR1 MNHEY and CDR2 SVGEGT. This CDR3 is 17 amino acids long. CDR3 bases: TGTGCCAGCAGTCCGGCCGGGACTAGCGGGGGCCAAGAGACCCAGTACTTC. This translates into CASSPAGTSGGQETQYF.

This clonotype has a handful of counts. The chain combines TRBV29-1 with TRBJ1-2; no firm D call. Between the trimmed V and J ends, which lost 2 bases and 6 bases, there was a span of 7 bases. CDR1 is SQVTM and CDR2 is ANQGSEA in the germline V gene. The CDR3 consists of 11 residues. CDR3 sequence: CSVEFGNGYTF. CDR3 in DNA: TGCAGCGTTGAATTCGGGAATGGCTACACCTTC.

This clonotype was seen only once. The chain carries TRBV21-1 and TRBJ2-1; whether TRBD2, the table's D call, matches the DNA was not checked. TRBV21-1 is tagged as a pseudogene. The CDR3 has 14 residues. CDR3 DNA: TGTGCCAGCAGCAAAGTTTCGGCTAGCGGAGAGCAGTTCTTC. Protein product: CASSKVSASGEQFF.

Only a few counts were recorded for this clonotype. This chain connects TRBV6-5 to TRBJ1-1; 9 bases are shared with TRBD1. V was pared by 1 base and J by 9 bases, with 9 bases of the junction left unmatched. The CDR3 consists of 15 residues. Germline CDR1 MNHEY, CDR2 SVGAGI. The CDR3 region is CASSYFGTGWSKAFF. For the CDR3, the DNA is TGTGCCAGCAGTTACTTCGGGACAGGGTGGTCGAAAGCTTTCTTT.

This clonotype was seen only a few times. The rearrangement joins TRBV4-1 to TRBJ1-2; 9 positions agree with TRBD1. Germline V CDR1 and CDR2: MGHRA, YSYEKL. The CDR3 has 16 amino acids. Unmatched junction bases numbered 5, after V lost 0 bases and J lost 3 bases. CDR3 sequence: CASSQDPGQGDYGYTF. The CDR3 bases are TGCGCCAGCAGCCAAGATCCGGGACAGGGTGACTATGGCTACACCTTC.

This clonotype was counted at least ten times. The rearrangement links TRBV11-3 to TRBJ2-1, with D perhaps TRBD2 (5 bases). Deletions cut 1 base from V and 9 bases from J, with 13 bases between. Germline CDR1 is SGHNT and CDR2 is YENEEA. The CDR3 loop spans 14 amino acids. Here the CDR3 reads CASSLVSGSGEQFF. Written as DNA, the CDR3 is TGTGCCAGCAGCTTAGTTTCTGGGAGCGGTGAGCAGTTCTTC.

This clonotype was picked up one time. V gene TRBV3-1 combines with J gene TRBJ2-5, with 12 bases lining up with TRBD2. The V segment lost 5 bases and the J segment 6 bases; nucleotides outside the gene matches: 10. Germline CDR1 reads LGHDT; CDR2 reads YNNKEL (reference sequence). This CDR3 spans 16 amino acids. The CDR3 nucleotides read TGTGCCAGCAGCTTATGGACTAGCGGGACGGGACAGACCCAGTACTTC. Amino acids: CASSLWTSGTGQTQYF.

This clonotype was observed a few times. The chain carries TRBV29-1 and TRBJ2-5, with a tentative D call TRBD1 (5 bases). The J call may not be correct, given that the DNA end is closer to TRBJ2-1. The CDR3 is 11 residues long. Germline CDR1 is SQVTM and CDR2 is ANQGSEA. CDR3 in amino acids: CSVERGGEQFF. CDR3 coding DNA: TGCAGCGTTGAAAGGGGCGGTGAGCAGTTCTTC.

This clonotype was detected ten times or more. The chain has TRBV4-2 and TRBJ1-4; D remains ambiguous. The CDR3 covers 14 residues. V lost 1 base, J lost 2 bases, and 5 bases lay in between. CDR1 is LGHNA and CDR2 is YNFKEQ in the germline V gene. The CDR3 loop is CASSQAGTNEKLFF. In DNA form, the CDR3 reads TGTGCCAGCAGCCAAGCCGGGACTAATGAAAAACTGTTTTTT.

The V and J genes are TRBV7-9 and TRBJ2-1; 9 bases line up with TRBD1. The CDR3 has 15 residues. Trimming removed 3 bases from V and 3 bases from J; junction bases left unmatched: 3. From germline, CDR1 is SEHNR and CDR2 FQNEAQ (reference sequence). CDR3 residues: CASSFTGGGYNEQFF. The CDR3 DNA sequence: TGTGCCAGCAGCTTCACAGGGGGCGGCTACAATGAGCAGTTCTTC.

This clonotype was observed a handful of times. The chain employs TRBV14 and TRBJ1-2, with D possibly TRBD1 on 6 matching bases. From germline, CDR1 is SGHDN and CDR2 FVKESK. The V gene lost 0 bases and the J gene lost 4 bases, with 9 bases spanning the gap. This CDR3 comprises 14 residues. The chain's CDR3 is CASSQEQGPYGYTF. In nucleotides, the CDR3 is TGTGCCAGCAGCCAAGAACAGGGACCCTATGGCTACACCTTC.

This clonotype was observed a few times. J is TRBJ2-7 and V is TRBV6-2 or TRBV6-3; TRBD1 might be the D (6 bases). The germline CDR1 and CDR2 sequences are MNHEY and SVGEGT. The CDR3 runs 15 residues. Trimming took 6 bases from V and 0 from J, leaving 15 bases between them. The CDR3 bases are TGTGCCAGCAGAGGGATAGGACAGCGCTCCTACGAGCAGTACTTC. Its translation is CASRGIGQRSYEQYF.

The rearrangement joins TRBV5-1 to TRBJ2-1; D is unclear. The germline V and J ends were trimmed by 4 bases and 6 bases, with 11 bases remaining between them. The CDR3 loop spans 13 amino acids. CDR1 is SGHRS and CDR2 is YFSETQ in the germline V gene. The CDR3 loop reads CASSRVGSNEQFF. CDR3 bases: TGCGCCAGCAGCCGAGTGGGATCCAATGAGCAGTTCTTC.

This clonotype was recorded a few times. This rearrangement joins TRBV3-1 to TRBJ1-1; tentatively, D is TRBD1 (6 bases). Trimming removed 2 bases from V and 5 bases from J, with 15 bases in between. Germline V gives CDR1 LGHDT, CDR2 YNNKEL (reference sequence). This CDR3 is built from 15 residues. The CDR3 nucleotides read TGTGCCAGCAGCCAACCTAATATCAGGGGTACTGAAGCTTTCTTT. Its protein product is CASSQPNIRGTEAFF.

The rearrangement joins TRBV5-6 to TRBJ1-2, with a tentative D call TRBD1 (5 bases). The CDR3 length is 15 residues. Germline V lookup: CDR1 SGHDT, CDR2 YYEEEE. Trimming left V 0 bases short and J 8 bases short, with 17 bases between. The CDR3 reads CASSLEGLKGLGYTF. The CDR3 DNA reads TGTGCCAGCAGCTTGGAAGGGTTAAAGGGGCTCGGCTACACCTTC.

The chain recombines TRBV6-1 with TRBJ1-5; D is perhaps TRBD1 (5 bases). With 7 bases removed from V and 2 bases from J, the gap between germline ends came to 12 bases. This CDR3 is 14 amino acids long. CDR1 MNHNS and CDR2 SASEGT come from the germline V gene. The CDR3: CASTGAGGNQPQHF. The CDR3 bases are TGTGCCAGCACCGGGGCGGGCGGCAATCAGCCCCAGCATTTT.

The rearrangement links TRBV4-3 to TRBJ2-7, with D possibly matching TRBD1 (5 bases). The end of the DNA fits TRBJ2-5 better, so the J call may be wrong. CDR1 is LGHNA, CDR2 YSLEER, per germline. CDR3 size: 14 residues. CDR3 sequence: CASSQDRVWETQYF. CDR3 sequence (DNA): TGCGCCAGCAGCCAAGACAGGGTCTGGGAGACCCAGTACTTC.

Comments on this clonotype: Because the CDR3 is missing its conserved closing phenylalanine or tryptophan, this is likely a read error. The chain recombines TRBV6-5 with TRBJ1-2; D gene ambiguous. The germline V gene has CDR1 MNHEY and CDR2 SVGAGI. Between the trimmed V and J ends, which lost 3 bases and 6 bases, there was a span of 11 bases. The length of the CDR3 is 13 residues. The CDR3 here is CASSYEGGDGYTL. CDR3 bases: TGTGCCAGCAGTTATGAGGGAGGAGATGGCTACACCCTC.

This clonotype showed up just a few times. Germline and junction disagree at one end, which may indicate a read error. The chain joins TRBV20-1 to TRBJ1-5, with D uncertain. The CDR3 has 14 residues. Looked up from germline, CDR1 is DFQATT and CDR2 is SNEGSKA (reference sequence). CDR3 loop: CSASIVAPGQPRHF. The CDR3 region has the DNA TGCAGTGCTAGTATAGTAGCGCCCGGGCAGCCCCGGCATTTT.

The rearrangement links TRBV27 to TRBJ2-1; 13 bases line up with TRBD2. Looked up from germline, CDR1 is MNHEY and CDR2 is SMNVEV (reference sequence). Trimming at V came to 7 bases and at J to 9 bases, leaving 15 bases not matched to a gene. The length of the CDR3 is 17 residues. CDR3 loop: CASILFPGTSGDGEQFF. CDR3 coding DNA: TGTGCCAGCATCCTCTTCCCCGGGACTAGCGGGGATGGTGAGCAGTTCTTC.

The chain joins TRBV5-1 to TRBJ1-1, with D hard to call. CDR3 size: 15 residues. The V end lost 5 bases, the J end lost 0 bases, and 14 bases lay between the germline ends. Germline V gives CDR1 SGHRS, CDR2 YFSETQ. The CDR3 DNA reads TGCGCCAGCAGTACCCAACCGGGGATGAACACTGAAGCTTTCTTT. This translates into CASSTQPGMNTEAFF. The whole variable domain, remainder taken from reference TRBV5-1 and TRBJ1-1, is KAGVTQTPRYLIKTRGQQVTLSCSPISGHRSVSWYQQTPGQGLQFLFEYFSETQRNKGNFPGRFSGRQFSNSRSEMNVSTLELGDSALYLCASSTQPGMNTEAFFGQGTRLTVV.

This clonotype was seen a few times. The V and J genes are TRBV20-1 and TRBJ1-4; TRBD1 agrees at 8 bases. After removal of 3 bases from V and 6 bases from J, the junction contained 6 bases not matched to a gene. CDR1 DFQATT and CDR2 SNEGSKA come from the germline V gene (reference sequence). CDR3 length equals 14 residues. CDR3 coding DNA: TGCAGTGCTAGCCCCCCGGGACAGGATGAAAAACTGTTTTTT. Translating it yields CSASPPGQDEKLFF.

In this sample, this clonotype turned up many times. The chain combines TRBV12-3 or TRBV12-4 with TRBJ1-1, with D unresolved. V was shortened by 7 bases and J by 4 bases, with 16 bases between the two germline ends. The CDR3 consists of 14 residues. CDR3 loop: CASTLQAGVTEAFF. DNA of the CDR3: TGTGCCAGCACCCTTCAGGCAGGTGTCACTGAAGCTTTCTTT.

The sample holds a few counts of this clonotype. This chain uses TRBV20-1 with TRBJ2-1, with TRBD2 matching over 9 bases. Unmatched junction bases numbered 8, after V lost 1 base and J lost 1 base. CDR1 and CDR2 (germline): DFQATT, SNEGSKA (reference sequence). This CDR3 region has 17 residues. Written as DNA, the CDR3 is TGCAGTGCTAGAGGTAGCGGGGGCCCCATATCCTACAATGAGCAGTTCTTC. Translation gives CSARGSGGPISYNEQFF.

Ten or more counts support this clonotype. The rearrangement joins TRBV5-1 to TRBJ2-3, with a tentative D call TRBD2 (6 bases). Germline CDR1 reads SGHRS; CDR2 reads YFSETQ. Trimming took 4 bases from V and 4 from J, leaving 13 bases between them. This CDR3 contains 14 residues. This CDR3 is CASSPGDKADTQYF. The CDR3 nucleotides read TGCGCCAGCAGCCCGGGAGACAAGGCAGATACGCAGTATTTT.